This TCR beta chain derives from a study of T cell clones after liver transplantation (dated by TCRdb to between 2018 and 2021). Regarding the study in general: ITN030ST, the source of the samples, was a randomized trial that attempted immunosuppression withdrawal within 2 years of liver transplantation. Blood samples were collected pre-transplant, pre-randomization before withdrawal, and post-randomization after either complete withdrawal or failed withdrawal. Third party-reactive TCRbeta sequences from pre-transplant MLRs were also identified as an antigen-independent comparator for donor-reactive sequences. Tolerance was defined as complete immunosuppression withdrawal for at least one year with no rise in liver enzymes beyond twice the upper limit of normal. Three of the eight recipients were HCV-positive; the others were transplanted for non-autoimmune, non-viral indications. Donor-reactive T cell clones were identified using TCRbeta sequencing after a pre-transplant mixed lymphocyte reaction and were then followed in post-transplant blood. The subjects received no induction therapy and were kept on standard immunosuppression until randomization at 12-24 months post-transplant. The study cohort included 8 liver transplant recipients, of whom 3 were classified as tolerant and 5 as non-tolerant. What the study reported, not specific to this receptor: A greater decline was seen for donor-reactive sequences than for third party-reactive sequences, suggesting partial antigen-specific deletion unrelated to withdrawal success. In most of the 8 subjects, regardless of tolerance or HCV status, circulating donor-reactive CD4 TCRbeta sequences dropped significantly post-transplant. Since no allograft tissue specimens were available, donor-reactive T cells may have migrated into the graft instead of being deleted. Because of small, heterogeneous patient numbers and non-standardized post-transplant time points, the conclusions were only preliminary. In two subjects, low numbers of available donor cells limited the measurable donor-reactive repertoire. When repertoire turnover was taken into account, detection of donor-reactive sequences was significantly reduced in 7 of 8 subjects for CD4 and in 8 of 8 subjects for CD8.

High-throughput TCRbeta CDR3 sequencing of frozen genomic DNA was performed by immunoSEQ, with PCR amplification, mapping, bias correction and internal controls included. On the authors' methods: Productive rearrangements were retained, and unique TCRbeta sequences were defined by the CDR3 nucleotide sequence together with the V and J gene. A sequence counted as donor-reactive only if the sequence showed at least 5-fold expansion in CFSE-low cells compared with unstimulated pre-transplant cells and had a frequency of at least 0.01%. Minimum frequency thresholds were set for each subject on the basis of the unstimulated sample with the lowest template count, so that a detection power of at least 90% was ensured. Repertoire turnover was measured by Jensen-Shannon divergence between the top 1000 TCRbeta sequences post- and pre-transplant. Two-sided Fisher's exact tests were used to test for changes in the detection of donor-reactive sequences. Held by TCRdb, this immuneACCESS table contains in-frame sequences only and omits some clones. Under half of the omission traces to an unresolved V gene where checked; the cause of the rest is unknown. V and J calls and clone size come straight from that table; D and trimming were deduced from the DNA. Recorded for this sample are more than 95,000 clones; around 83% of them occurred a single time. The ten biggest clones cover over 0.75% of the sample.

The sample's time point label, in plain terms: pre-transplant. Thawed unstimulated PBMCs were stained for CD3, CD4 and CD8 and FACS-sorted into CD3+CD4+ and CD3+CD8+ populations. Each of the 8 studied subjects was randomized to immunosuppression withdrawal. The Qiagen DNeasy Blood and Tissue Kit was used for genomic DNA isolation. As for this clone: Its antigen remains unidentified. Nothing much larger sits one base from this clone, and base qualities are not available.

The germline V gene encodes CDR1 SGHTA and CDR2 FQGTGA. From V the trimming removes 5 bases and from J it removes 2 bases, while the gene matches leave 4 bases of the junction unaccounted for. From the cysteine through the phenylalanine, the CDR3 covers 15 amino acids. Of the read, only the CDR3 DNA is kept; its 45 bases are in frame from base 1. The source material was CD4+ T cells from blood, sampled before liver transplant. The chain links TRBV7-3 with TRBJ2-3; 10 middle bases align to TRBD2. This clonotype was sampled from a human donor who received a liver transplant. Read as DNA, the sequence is TGTGCCAGCAGCACCGGGACTAGCGCCACAGATACGCAGTATTTT. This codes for CASSTGTSATDTQYF.